Presented here are 18 T cell receptor beta chains from one specimen sequenced in a study of shared clonotypes between healthy human individuals. Sequencing was performed with immunoSEQ multiplex PCR; in TCRdb, only in-frame clones are kept and a portion is missing. Of roughly 2.5 million clones listed, approximately 90% were seen once; the top ten hold roughly 0.13%. The sample consisted of naive CD4+ T cells sorted from blood. Subset defined: CD45RA+ positively selected. The receptors were sampled from a man in his late teens or twenties in good health.

J is TRBJ2-3 and V is TRBV5-6, with 9 positions matching TRBD2. The germline CDR1 and CDR2 sequences are SGHDT and YYEEEE. The CDR3 sequence is 16 residues long. V was pared by 0 bases and J by 2 bases, with 4 bases of the junction left unmatched. The CDR3, as DNA: TGTGCCAGCAGCTTGGATTTAGCGGGGGCCACAGATACGCAGTATTTT. This encodes CASSLDLAGATDTQYF. Complete variable domain (other parts from reference TRBV5-6 and TRBJ2-3): DAGVTQSPTHLIKTRGQQVTLRCSPKSGHDTVSWYQQALGQGPQFIFQYYEEEERQRGNFPDRFSGHQFPNYSSELNVNALLLGDSALYLCASSLDLAGATDTQYFGPGTRLTVL.

The gene calls are TRBV4-3 and TRBJ2-3; D not certain. Germline V gives CDR1 LGHNA, CDR2 YSLEER. The CDR3 has 13 residues. The V end lost 0 bases, the J end lost 8 bases, and 9 bases lay between the germline ends. CDR3 in amino acids: CASSQEAFGTQYF. Here the CDR3 DNA reads TGCGCCAGCAGCCAAGAGGCCTTCGGTACGCAGTATTTT.

The chain joins TRBV5-1 to TRBJ2-2; 12 bases agree with TRBD2. After removal of 4 bases from V and 6 bases from J, the junction contained 7 bases not matched to a gene. The CDR3 consists of 16 residues. The germline gives CDR1 SGHRS, CDR2 YFSETQ. CDR3 amino acids: CASSPTASGGAGELFF. As DNA, the CDR3 is TGCGCCAGCAGCCCGACGGCTAGCGGGGGGGCCGGGGAGCTGTTTTTT.

The chain combines TRBV5-6 with TRBJ2-2; no clear D gene. V lost 1 base, J lost 1 base, and 11 bases lay in between. This CDR3 comprises 16 residues. Per the germline V gene, CDR1 is SGHDT and CDR2 is YYEEEE. The CDR3 reads CASSLSQAVNTGELFF. The CDR3 DNA reads as TGTGCCAGCAGCTTGTCGCAGGCCGTGAACACCGGGGAGCTGTTTTTT.

This sequence joins TRBV9 and TRBJ2-5, with 8 bases matching TRBD1. The CDR3 covers 14 residues. With 4 bases clipped from V and 5 bases from J, the junction kept 7 bases outside the gene matches. Germline values: CDR1 SGDLS, CDR2 YYNGEE. For the CDR3, the DNA is TGTGCCAGCAGCCAGGGGGCAATGCGGGAGACCCAGTACTTC. Its protein product is CASSQGAMRETQYF.

The V and J genes are TRBV2 and TRBJ2-3; TRBD2 is a possible D gene (6 bases). Trimming removed 2 bases at V and 0 bases at J, with 15 bases between. The CDR3 extends over 17 amino acids. CDR1 is SNHLY, CDR2 FYNNEI, per germline. DNA for the CDR3: TGTGCCAGCAGTGAATGGAGGGATTGGGACAGCACAGATACGCAGTATTTT. It specifies CASSEWRDWDSTDTQYF. Looking up the rest from reference TRBV2 and TRBJ2-3 gives the full variable domain: EPEVTQTPSHQVTQMGQEVILRCVPISNHLYFYWYRQILGQKVEFLVSFYNNEISEKSEIFDDQFSVERPDGSNFTLKIRSTKLEDSAMYFCASSEWRDWDSTDTQYFGPGTRLTVL.

The chain employs TRBV6-5 and TRBJ2-1, with 8 nucleotides matching TRBD1. The CDR3 is 13 residues long. Trimming cost V 6 bases and J 5 bases; bases outside gene matches: 3. Germline CDR1 and CDR2: MNHEY and SVGAGI. Here the CDR3 DNA reads TGTGCCAGCAGCATGGACAGGGACAATGAGCAGTTCTTC. Translating it yields CASSMDRDNEQFF.

J is TRBJ2-2 and V is TRBV25-1, with D possibly matching TRBD1 (6 bases). Germline CDR1 and CDR2: MGHDK and SYGVNS. The CDR3 covers 15 residues. The V gene lost 3 bases and the J gene lost 4 bases, with 12 bases spanning the gap. CDR3 loop: CASSDTGPPTGELFF. DNA for the CDR3: TGTGCCAGCAGTGATACAGGGCCACCCACCGGGGAGCTGTTTTTT.

V gene TRBV30 combines with J gene TRBJ2-5; D tentatively fits TRBD1 or TRBD2 (5 bases each). Looked up from germline, CDR1 is GTSNPN and CDR2 is SVGIG (reference sequence). There are 11 residues in the CDR3. Trimming left V 7 bases short and J 3 bases short, with 9 bases between. CDR3 sequence: CASGTEETQYF. The CDR3 nucleotides are TGTGCCTCCGGGACCGAAGAGACCCAGTACTTC.

The J gene is TRBJ2-2, the V gene TRBV14, with 7 bases fitting TRBD2. The germline gives CDR1 SGHDN, CDR2 FVKESK. Unmatched junction bases numbered 6, after V lost 4 bases and J lost 1 base. The CDR3 length is 16 residues. CDR3 protein: CASSPAGQRNTGELFF. The CDR3 DNA reads as TGTGCCAGCAGCCCAGCGGGGCAGCGGAACACCGGGGAGCTGTTTTTT. Based on the CDR3 plus reference TRBV14 and TRBJ2-2, the full variable domain is EAGVTQFPSHSVIEKGQTVTLRCDPISGHDNLYWYRRVMGKEIKFLLHFVKESKQDESGMPNNRFLAERTGGTYSTLKVQPAELEDSGVYFCASSPAGQRNTGELFFGEGSRLTVL.

This chain links TRBV6-6 with TRBJ1-2; the D is unclear. The CDR3 extends over 14 amino acids. Germline CDR1 is MNHNY and CDR2 is SVGAGI (reference sequence). With 6 bases removed from V and 2 bases from J, the gap between germline ends came to 13 bases. The CDR3 bases are TGTGCCAGCAGCCCTCAAGACGGAAACTATGGCTACACCTTC. It yields the protein CASSPQDGNYGYTF.

This clone was detected once. The chain is built from TRBV5-1 and TRBJ2-1; 7 bases map to TRBD2. Germline loops: CDR1 SGHRS, CDR2 YFSETQ. J gave up 4 bases and V 4 bases, and 8 bases lay outside the gene matches. The CDR3 covers 15 residues. The CDR3 region has the DNA TGCGCCAGCAGCCATCGGGGGGACGCTTACAATGAGCAGTTCTTC. Its translation: CASSHRGDAYNEQFF.

The genes are TRBV29-1 and TRBJ2-3; D gene uncertain. CDR1 SQVTM and CDR2 ANQGSEA come from the germline V gene. The CDR3 contains 12 residues. Trimming took 4 bases from V and 2 from J, leaving 7 bases between them. CDR3 residues: CSVGQNTDTQYF. Here the CDR3 DNA reads TGCAGCGTTGGACAAAACACAGATACGCAGTATTTT.

V and J are TRBV4-2 and TRBJ2-7, with D possibly being TRBD2 (7 bases). This CDR3 is 14 amino acids long. Germline CDR1 LGHNA, CDR2 YNFKEQ. Deletions cut 4 bases from V and 2 bases from J, with 12 bases between. The CDR3 region has the DNA TGTGCCAGCAGCCGAGAGGGGGGGGCCTACGAGCAGTACTTC. This codes for CASSREGGAYEQYF.

CDR3 protein: CASSWGSSGQPQHF. The DNA for the CDR3 is TGTGCCAGCAGTTGGGGCTCCTCCGGGCAGCCCCAGCATTTT. The rearrangement uses TRBV6-6 and TRBJ1-5; a possible D gene is TRBD1 (5 bases). With 4 bases removed from V and 7 bases from J, the gap between germline ends came to 14 bases. The germline V gene encodes CDR1 MNHNY and CDR2 SVGAGI (reference sequence). This CDR3 contains 14 residues.

With respect to this clone: This same CDR3 is encoded by further DNA sequences in the sample. The chain has TRBV5-1 and TRBJ1-5; D gene ambiguous. The CDR3 is 14 amino acids. Between the trimmed V and J ends, which lost 0 bases and 2 bases, there was a span of 6 bases. CDR1 is SGHRS, CDR2 YFSETQ, per germline. This CDR3 reads CASSLEGGNQPQHF. For the CDR3, the DNA is TGCGCCAGCAGCTTGGAAGGCGGCAATCAGCCCCAGCATTTT.

The V and J genes are TRBV9 and TRBJ2-2; the D gene could be TRBD1 or TRBD2 (6 bases each). Trimming took 5 bases from V and 0 from J, leaving 11 bases between them. Looked up from germline, CDR1 is SGDLS and CDR2 is YYNGEE. CDR3 length: 15 amino acids. The chain's CDR3 is CASRRDTSNTGELFF. In nucleotides, the CDR3 is TGTGCCAGCAGGCGGGACACCTCGAACACCGGGGAGCTGTTTTTT. Complete variable domain (other parts from reference TRBV9 and TRBJ2-2): DSGVTQTPKHLITATGQRVTLRCSPRSGDLSVYWYQQSLDQGLQFLIQYYNGEERAKGNILERFSAQQFPDLHSELNLSSLELGDSALYFCASRRDTSNTGELFFGEGSRLTVL.

The chain is built from TRBV6-4 and TRBJ2-2, with D unclear. The CDR3 consists of 13 residues. Germline values: CDR1 MRHNA, CDR2 SNTAGT. The germline V and J ends were trimmed by 4 bases and 7 bases, with 10 bases remaining between them. The DNA for the CDR3 is TGTGCCAGCAGTGTCGCGGAACTCGGGGAGCTGTTTTTT. Translation gives CASSVAELGELFF.